The 21 T cell receptor beta chains below come from one sample, sequenced in a study of blood T cell repertoires in COVID-19. Clones were read by immunoSEQ multiplex PCR, and TCRdb kept only the in-frame ones, dropping some. The sample includes 240,000 or so clones, 87% of them seen just once. Input material: peripheral blood. All receptors derive from a man between 60 and 75 years old who had recovered from COVID-19.

This rearrangement joins TRBV19 to TRBJ1-1; 9 nucleotides line up with TRBD1. The CDR3 totals 18 residues. With 4 bases clipped from V and 3 bases from J, the junction kept 15 bases outside the gene matches. Germline V gene sequence: CDR1 LNHDA, CDR2 SQIVND (reference sequence). The CDR3 reads CASSTPAGTGLEYTEAFF. CDR3 nucleotides: TGTGCCAGTAGTACCCCTGCCGGGACAGGGTTGGAGTACACTGAAGCTTTCTTT.

The chain employs TRBV24-1 and TRBJ1-5; D possibly corresponds to TRBD1 (6 bases). This CDR3 has 12 residues. V was cut by 8 bases and J by 7 bases, with 11 bases left in between. From germline, CDR1 is KGHDR and CDR2 SFDVKD. CDR3 coding DNA: TGTGCCACCACACAGGGTTCGCAGCCCCAGCATTTT. Residues: CATTQGSQPQHF.

V usage is TRBV11-2 and J usage is TRBJ2-3; 13 bases match TRBD2. This CDR3 spans 18 amino acids. Germline values: CDR1 SGHAT, CDR2 FQNNGV. With 4 bases clipped from V and 0 bases from J, the junction kept 7 bases outside the gene matches. DNA of the CDR3: TGTGCCAGCAGCTCCCGGACTAGCGGGGGATTTAGCACAGATACGCAGTATTTT. It yields the protein CASSSRTSGGFSTDTQYF. Looking up the rest from reference TRBV11-2 and TRBJ2-3 gives the full variable domain: EAGVAQSPRYKIIEKRQSVAFWCNPISGHATLYWYQQILGQGPKLLIQFQNNGVVDDSQLPKDRFSAERLKGVDSTLKIQPAKLEDSAVYLCASSSRTSGGFSTDTQYFGPGTRLTVL.

Comments on this clone: The sample holds other DNA sequences that translate to the same CDR3. This chain joins TRBV19 and TRBJ2-4; tentative D call: TRBD2 (6 bases). Germline CDR1 and CDR2: LNHDA and SQIVND (reference sequence). V lost 1 base, J lost 7 bases, and 11 bases lay in between. The CDR3 is 14 residues long. The CDR3 sequence: CASSIGGGQNIQYF. CDR3 coding DNA: TGTGCCAGTAGTATAGGAGGAGGGCAGAACATTCAGTACTTC.

The rearrangement uses TRBV28 and TRBJ2-1; 9 nucleotides align to TRBD1. The CDR3 length is 14 residues. Trimming cost V 4 bases and J 9 bases; bases outside gene matches: 7. Looked up from germline, CDR1 is MDHEN and CDR2 is SYDVKM. The CDR3 loop is CASSSLRQGVEQFF. DNA of the CDR3: TGTGCCAGCAGTTCCCTCCGACAGGGGGTTGAGCAGTTCTTC.

This rearrangement joins TRBV5-6 to TRBJ2-7; D not certain. Germline assignment: CDR1 SGHDT and CDR2 YYEEEE. The CDR3 runs 14 residues. Deletions cut 6 bases from V and 1 base from J, with 14 bases between. For the CDR3, the DNA is TGTGCCAGCACATCCCTCGGGTCGTCCTACGAGCAGTACTTC. This encodes CASTSLGSSYEQYF.

This clone was observed a few times. V and J are TRBV9 and TRBJ2-3, with unresolved D. This CDR3 has 15 residues. Germline CDR1 SGDLS, CDR2 YYNGEE. Trimming took off 4 bases at V and 1 base at J, with 13 bases between the two ends. As DNA, the CDR3 is TGTGCCAGCAGCTCCGTGTCTTTCGGCACAGATACGCAGTATTTT. It is translated as CASSSVSFGTDTQYF.

The V gene is TRBV10-2, the J gene TRBJ1-5; 7 bases map to TRBD1. The CDR3 covers 16 residues. Germline CDR1 and CDR2: WSHSY and SAAADI. The V segment lost 0 bases and the J segment 1 base; nucleotides outside the gene matches: 3. Here the CDR3 reads CASSESTGWSNQPQHF. In DNA, the CDR3 is TGCGCCAGCAGTGAGTCGACAGGGTGGAGCAATCAGCCCCAGCATTTT.

This clone occurred a few times. V usage is TRBV7-6 and J usage is TRBJ1-5, with a possible D match to TRBD1 (6 bases). The CDR3 has 16 residues. Trimming took 6 bases from V and 2 from J, leaving 17 bases between them. Germline assignment: CDR1 SGHVS and CDR2 FNYEAQ. The CDR3, as DNA: TGTGCCAGCAGTTTAACTCCGGGACAACGCAATCAGCCCCAGCATTTT. Its protein is CASSLTPGQRNQPQHF.

The chain has TRBV7-8 and TRBJ1-6; D is ambiguous. The length of the CDR3 is 16 residues. In germline, CDR1 is SGHVS, CDR2 FQNEAQ. V was cut by 2 bases and J by 14 bases, with 22 bases left in between. Written as DNA, the CDR3 is TGTGCCAGCAGCTTAATCGGGTCCGGGAACCCCCTGTCCCTCCACTTT. Encoded protein: CASSLIGSGNPLSLHF.

The rearrangement links TRBV6-2 or TRBV6-3 to TRBJ2-7; 7 bases fit TRBD1. The CDR3 length is 16 residues. The germline V gene has CDR1 MNHEY and CDR2 SVGEGT. The J segment lost 0 bases and the V segment lost 0 bases, leaving 5 bases of the junction unmatched. CDR3 sequence reads: CASSYSRDSHSYEQYV. In nucleotides, the CDR3 is TGTGCCAGCAGTTACTCCCGGGACAGTCACTCCTACGAGCAGTACGTC.

Of note for this clone: Other DNA sequences in this sample translate to the same CDR3. The chain employs TRBV2 and TRBJ2-2; D possibly corresponds to TRBD1 (5 bases). Deletions cut 4 bases from V and 4 bases from J, with 10 bases between. The CDR3 spans 14 residues. The germline V gene has CDR1 SNHLY and CDR2 FYNNEI. The CDR3, as DNA: TGTGCCAGCAGTGGACTTCAGGGCACCGGGGAGCTGTTTTTT. As protein: CASSGLQGTGELFF.

This chain uses TRBV19 with TRBJ1-1; no reliable D call. The CDR3 extends over 14 amino acids. V was clipped by 3 bases and J by 1 base, with 9 bases between them. Germline CDR1 and CDR2: LNHDA and SQIVND (reference sequence). The CDR3 loop reads CASSIGIQNTEAFF. For the CDR3, the DNA is TGTGCCAGTAGTATTGGCATACAGAACACTGAAGCTTTCTTT.

A single count supports this clone. This chain joins TRBV3-1 (or the pseudogene TRBV3-2) and TRBJ1-5; 11 bases fit TRBD1. There are 16 residues in the CDR3. The V segment lost 4 bases and the J segment 3 bases; nucleotides outside the gene matches: 5. Germline CDR1 and CDR2: LGHDT and YNNKEL (reference sequence). The CDR3 reads CASSLGTGGANQPQHF. The CDR3, as DNA: TGTGCCAGCAGCCTTGGGACAGGGGGTGCCAATCAGCCCCAGCATTTT.

The V gene is TRBV5-6, the J gene TRBJ1-5; maybe TRBD1 (5 bases). The germline gives CDR1 SGHDT, CDR2 YYEEEE. Trimming pared 7 bases from V and 9 bases from J, leaving 17 bases between. CDR3 length: 13 residues. This chain's CDR3 is CASSGRTGGPQHF. CDR3 sequence (DNA): TGTGCCAGCTCCGGACGGACCGGGGGGCCCCAGCATTTT.

The chain carries TRBV6-6 and TRBJ1-2; 7 nucleotides agree with TRBD1. Germline CDR1 is MNHNY and CDR2 is SVGAGI (reference sequence). The trim removed 6 bases at V and 2 bases at J, leaving 3 bases unmatched. This CDR3 has 13 amino acids. CDR3 region: CASRTGENYGYTF. The CDR3 nucleotides are TGTGCCAGCAGAACAGGGGAGAACTATGGCTACACCTTC.

CDR3 in DNA: TGTGCCAGCACCGACGGGACCGGGGAGCTGTTTTTT. This translates into CASTDGTGELFF. The genes are TRBV6-6 and TRBJ2-2; unclear D gene. The CDR3 is made up of 12 amino acids. Germline lookup yields CDR1 MNHNY and CDR2 SVGAGI (reference sequence). Deletions cut 7 bases from V and 5 bases from J, with 8 bases between.

This clone was seen a single time. This chain uses TRBV7-2 with TRBJ2-5; no clear D. Trimming removed 5 bases at V and 4 bases at J, with 11 bases between. Germline V CDR1 and CDR2: SGHTA, FQGNSA. The CDR3 is made up of 13 amino acids. CDR3 sequence (DNA): TGTGCCAGCAGCCACCTTGATAGAGAGACCCAGTACTTC. This gives the protein CASSHLDRETQYF.

The CDR3 sequence: CASSPAGQTNTGELFF. The CDR3 DNA reads TGTGCCAGCTCACCAGCGGGACAGACGAACACCGGGGAGCTGTTTTTT. J is TRBJ2-2 and V is TRBV18, with a weak D call TRBD1 (7 bases). CDR3 size: 16 residues. V dropped 2 bases and J dropped 0 bases, with 10 bases sitting between them. CDR1 is KGHSH, CDR2 LQKENI, per germline.

This sequence joins TRBV9 and TRBJ2-7, with TRBD1 identical over 7 bases. The CDR3 is 13 amino acids. With V trimmed by 8 bases and J by 6 bases, 11 bases remained unmatched. The germline V gene encodes CDR1 SGDLS and CDR2 YYNGEE. In DNA form, the CDR3 reads TGTGCCAGTTCGAACGACAGGGTTGGCGAGCAGTACTTC. Residues: CASSNDRVGEQYF.

The genes are TRBV2 and TRBJ2-5; perhaps TRBD2 as D (6 bases). The CDR3 sequence is 13 residues long. Trimming removed 4 bases from V and 4 bases from J, with 10 bases in between. CDR1 and CDR2 (germline): SNHLY, FYNNEI. Here the CDR3 reads CASSGSGVETQYF. The CDR3 bases are TGTGCCAGCAGTGGGTCGGGGGTAGAGACCCAGTACTTC.